This T cell receptor (beta chain) was sequenced during a study of blood T cell repertoires in COVID-19 (dated by TCRdb to the early 2020s). For the study in its entirety: The collaborator samples originated in the United States, Italy and Spain and spanned the acute and convalescent phases of COVID-19. Sample metadata almost always included a de-identified subject ID, COVID-19 status, age in years and sex. The dataset comprised deeply sampled blood TCRbeta repertoires from subjects exposed to, actively infected with, or recovered from COVID-19. The repertoires were made available in a free public database intended to serve as a resource for research on the immune response to SARS-CoV-2. Samples came from the ongoing ImmuneRACE study (first 160 participants) plus 1,254 subjects from 6 global collaborators. The prospective study material was composed of cDNA or gDNA derived from T cells, B-cell-depleted T cells, or PBMCs. HLA class I and class II types, where available, came from metadata supplied by the sample provider rather than from assay-based typing.

Whole blood was collected in K2EDTA tubes by collaborating institutions according to the institutions' own protocols. Collaborator samples were shipped for TCRbeta analysis as frozen whole blood, isolated PBMCs, or DNA extracted from either sample type. TCRbeta CDR3 regions were amplified from genomic DNA using the immunoSEQ Assay, a bias-controlled multiplex PCR. The authors' analysis ran thus. The number of nucleated cells in each sample was estimated from the amplification of reference gene primers within the assay. Sequence reads were collapsed and filtered to measure the absolute abundance of every unique TCRbeta CDR3 rearrangement. For each sample, productive Simpson clonality was calculated by taking the square root of Simpson's diversity index across productive rearrangements. Drawn from immuneACCESS, this table holds only the in-frame rearrangements with V and J called that TCRdb kept. Clones are partly lost; checked studies trace under half to an unresolved V gene and leave the rest unexplained. V and J calls plus clone size are reproduced from that table; the DNA served to infer D and trimming. The sample table lists 40,000 to 45,000 clones, more than 75% of them with a count of one. The top ten constitute about 26% of the sample.

Comment on this clone: The antigen this receptor binds is unknown. No much larger clone is present one base from it, and per-base qualities are unavailable.

Counted from cysteine to phenylalanine, this CDR3 has 15 amino acids. Only the CDR3 DNA is retained, 45 bases long and in frame from the first base. Trimming removed 7 bases from V and 0 bases from J; the gene matches leave 7 bases unexplained. The CDR1 and CDR2 encoded by the germline V gene are SNHLY and FYNNEI. Broader findings and caveats from the paper: The amount of clinical and demographic metadata varied by source and participant and was provided uncurated.

In this chain, TRBV2 is recombined with TRBJ1-2; 8 bases in between match TRBD1. The receptor comes from an elderly man with acute or convalescent COVID-19. The sample was peripheral blood. The DNA sequence is TGTGCCAGCACCTTCGGGACAGGTGCTAACTATGGCTACACCTTC. It translates to CASTFGTGANYGYTF.